Each of the 14 T cell receptor beta chains below was sequenced from the same sample in a study of OX40 agonist ivuxolimab in advanced cancers. TCRdb's table, derived via immunoSEQ multiplex PCR, lists solely in-frame clones and lacks some. Of roughly 39,000 clones in the sample, approximately 91% are singletons; the top ten hold approximately 13%. This sample comprised CD4+ or CD8+ T cells sorted from blood, obtained in a trial of the OX40 agonist ivuxolimab. The receptors shown here come from an adult with an advanced solid tumor such as melanoma, head and neck, liver or kidney cancer.

V and J are TRBV9 and TRBJ2-3; 9 bases match TRBD2. CDR1 is SGDLS, CDR2 YYNGEE, per germline. Unmatched junction bases numbered 12, after V lost 3 bases and J lost 4 bases. CDR3 size: 17 residues. CDR3 in DNA: TGTGCCAGCAGCGAAAATCCCGGGACTAGCTGGCCAGATACGCAGTATTTT. This codes for CASSENPGTSWPDTQYF.

V usage is TRBV5-4 and J usage is TRBJ1-1, with 8 positions matching TRBD1. The J segment lost 4 bases and the V segment lost 4 bases, leaving 9 bases of the junction unmatched. The CDR3 extends over 15 amino acids. Germline CDR1 SGHNT, CDR2 YYREEE (reference sequence). CDR3 in amino acids: CASSAGTGLSTEAFF. As DNA, the CDR3 is TGTGCCAGCAGCGCCGGGACAGGCCTGTCCACTGAAGCTTTCTTT.

This chain links TRBV19 with TRBJ1-5; TRBD1 agrees at 9 bases. The CDR3 consists of 14 residues. V was clipped by 9 bases and J by 2 bases; unmatched bases: 5. The germline V gene has CDR1 LNHDA and CDR2 SQIVND (reference sequence). The CDR3, as DNA: TGTGCCAGCACCCGGGACAGGGGCAATCAGCCCCAGCATTTT. It encodes CASTRDRGNQPQHF.

This chain connects TRBV28 to TRBJ2-7; 16 positions agree with TRBD2. Germline V gives CDR1 MDHEN, CDR2 SYDVKM. CDR3 size: 19 residues. The V gene end was trimmed by 5 bases and the J gene end by 3 bases; junction bases not matched to a gene: 13. This CDR3 reads CASSGSPGTSGRALYEQYF. Here the CDR3 DNA reads TGTGCCAGCAGTGGCAGTCCCGGGACTAGCGGGAGGGCCCTCTACGAGCAGTACTTC.

The chain has TRBV19 and TRBJ2-7; TRBD1 agrees at 9 bases. The CDR3 contains 14 residues. After removal of 5 bases from V and 4 bases from J, the junction contained 6 bases not matched to a gene. The germline gives CDR1 LNHDA, CDR2 SQIVND (reference sequence). CDR3 amino acids: CASSLGQGPYEQYF. In nucleotides, the CDR3 is TGTGCCAGTAGTCTTGGACAGGGGCCATACGAGCAGTACTTC.

The chain links TRBV2 to TRBJ1-6; D call uncertain. The CDR3 totals 15 residues. Trimming left V 1 base short and J 8 bases short, with 12 bases between. Germline V gene lookup returns CDR1 SNHLY and CDR2 FYNNEI. Here the CDR3 DNA reads TGTGCCAGCAGTGAAGACGGGCAGCCTCATTCACCCCTCCACTTT. Translating gives CASSEDGQPHSPLHF.

CDR3 DNA: TGTGCCAGCAGCCCGGCCTCCTACGAGCAGTACTTC. Encoded protein: CASSPASYEQYF. The chain joins TRBV7-6 to TRBJ2-7; D remains unclear. Per germline, CDR1 SGHVS and CDR2 FNYEAQ. The length of the CDR3 is 12 residues. Between the trimmed V and J ends, which lost 5 bases and 0 bases, there was a span of 5 bases. The variable domain in full, completed from reference TRBV7-6 and TRBJ2-7, reads GAGVSQSPRYKVTKRGQDVALRCDPISGHVSLYWYRQALGQGPEFLTYFNYEAQQDKSGLPNDRFSAERPEGSISTLTIQRTEQRDSAMYRCASSPASYEQYFGPGTRLTVT.

The rearrangement joins TRBV5-4 to TRBJ2-6, with D possibly TRBD2 on 6 matching bases. The CDR3 has 15 amino acids. CDR1 and CDR2 (germline): SGHNT, YYREEE (reference sequence). Trimming took off 4 bases at V and 2 bases at J, with 10 bases between the two ends. The CDR3 nucleotides are TGTGCCAGCAGCCCGGAGGGGACTGGGGCCAACGTCCTGACTTTC. It is translated as CASSPEGTGANVLTF. Full variable domain (missing parts from reference TRBV5-4 and TRBJ2-6): ETGVTQSPTHLIKTRGQQVTLRCSSQSGHNTVSWYQQALGQGPQFIFQYYREEENGRGNFPPRFSGLQFPNYSSELNVNALELDDSALYLCASSPEGTGANVLTFGAGSRLTVL.

The chain has TRBV6-6 and TRBJ2-5; perhaps TRBD1 as D (5 bases). CDR3 length: 15 amino acids. CDR1 is MNHNY and CDR2 is SVGAGI in the germline V gene (reference sequence). Trimming removed 0 bases from V and 5 bases from J, with 13 bases in between. The CDR3 spells CASSYSMGRAETQYF. The CDR3 bases are TGTGCCAGCAGTTACTCGATGGGCAGGGCTGAGACCCAGTACTTC.

J is TRBJ2-7 and V is TRBV28; maybe TRBD1 (5 bases). Trimming cost V 3 bases and J 5 bases, with 14 bases left between them. CDR1 is MDHEN and CDR2 is SYDVKM in the germline V gene. The CDR3 contains 14 residues. This chain's CDR3 is CASSFSGSRHEQYF. Here the CDR3 DNA reads TGTGCCAGCAGTTTTTCAGGGTCGAGGCACGAGCAGTACTTC.

The CDR3 loop reads CASKRGGDEQFF. CDR3 nucleotide sequence: TGTGCCAGCAAACGGGGAGGAGATGAGCAGTTCTTC. This chain connects TRBV2 to TRBJ2-1, with D possibly TRBD2 on 6 matching bases. With 7 bases removed from V and 8 bases from J, the gap between germline ends came to 12 bases. Germline V lookup: CDR1 SNHLY, CDR2 FYNNEI. This CDR3 is built from 12 residues.

The chain links TRBV7-3 to TRBJ2-5; D ambiguous. CDR1 and CDR2 from the germline V gene are SGHTA and FQGTGA. This CDR3 is 15 amino acids long. Trimming shortened V by 5 bases and J by 5 bases, and 18 bases separated the two germline ends. In DNA form, the CDR3 reads TGTGCCAGCAGCCCCACCATTTATGATCGGGAGACCCAGTACTTC. Residues: CASSPTIYDRETQYF.

The V gene is TRBV28, the J gene TRBJ2-5; D gene uncertain. V was clipped by 5 bases and J by 8 bases, with 15 bases between them. In germline, CDR1 is MDHEN, CDR2 SYDVKM. This CDR3 has 13 amino acids. CDR3 DNA: TGTGCCAGCAGTCCCCTTGGTGCGGTAACCCAGTACTTC. Its translation: CASSPLGAVTQYF.

V usage is TRBV19 and J usage is TRBJ2-3, with 7 bases that match TRBD1. V trimming: 7 bases; J trimming: 2 bases; junction bases outside the gene matches: 6. The CDR3 has 14 residues. Germline V gene lookup returns CDR1 LNHDA and CDR2 SQIVND (reference sequence). CDR3 in amino acids: CASMSRGNTDTQYF. CDR3 coding DNA: TGTGCCAGTATGTCCAGGGGGAACACAGATACGCAGTATTTT.